The 30 T cell receptor beta chains in this list originate from one sample, sequenced in a study of CXCR3-negative and CXCR3-positive naive CD8 T cells (dated by TCRdb to about 2019). These receptors lack a known antigen. Here is what the overall study found, with its caveats: Compared with CXCR3-negative naive cells, CXCR3-positive naive cells had TRB CDR3s with higher hydrophobicity (lower Kidera factor 4), lower energy, and higher strength and volume indices.

The reads were generated on a NextSeq 550. The Human TCR Profiling Kit (MiLaboratory) was used to prepare UMI-labeled 5' RACE TRB cDNA libraries. TCRdb reprocessed the reads; each CDR3 protein sequence makes one entry, and DNA is unavailable. The sample table on file contains nearly 110,000 distinct CDR3 sequences. The ten largest clones represent more than 0.3% of the sample. Input material: naive CXCR3+ CD8+ T cells from blood. The sample's cell subset or site label, in plain terms: CD45RO-CCR7+CD27+CD95- naive CD8+ T cells expressing CXCR3 (TNR3+). The receptors come from a human donor in good health. Some clones in this sample may be carry-over from other donors' samples.

The chain employs TRBV29-1 and TRBJ2-7; TCRdb's D call of TRBD2 is untestable without DNA. CDR3 length equals 16 residues. Germline V lookup: CDR1 SQVTM, CDR2 ANQGSEA. The CDR3 protein is CSVEVGGLAGGPVQYF.

V usage is TRBV7-9 and J usage is TRBJ2-7. The CDR3 is made up of 12 amino acids. CDR1 SEHNR and CDR2 FQNEAQ come from the germline V gene (reference sequence). Here the CDR3 reads CASSLGVGEQYF.

The chain is built from TRBV10-3 and TRBJ2-3; TCRdb lists TRBD1, though no DNA is available to test this call. The CDR3 runs 17 residues. The germline gives CDR1 ENHRY, CDR2 SYGVKD. CDR3 loop: CAISEGTGGLVTDTQYF.

The V call is TRBV29-1, the J call TRBJ1-2; TCRdb's D call, TRBD1, is unchecked because there is no DNA. The germline CDR1 and CDR2 sequences are SQVTM and ANQGSEA. This CDR3 region has 15 residues. The CDR3 loop reads CSVEDEATGAYGYTF.

The chain uses TRBV20-1 and TRBJ2-1; the TCRdb D gene call, TRBD2, has no DNA to confirm it. Germline CDR1 DFQATT, CDR2 SNEGSKA (reference sequence). This CDR3 is built from 15 residues. This CDR3 is CSARPLAKSYNEQFF.

This chain connects TRBV7-9 to TRBJ1-1; TCRdb lists TRBD1, though no DNA is available to test this call. CDR3 length: 15 amino acids. The V gene's germline CDR1 is SEHNR and CDR2 FQNEAQ (reference sequence). CDR3 amino acids: CASSPGTLANTEAFF.

J is TRBJ2-7 and V is TRBV21-1; the D call from TCRdb, TRBD2, cannot be confirmed without DNA. TRBV21-1 is termed a pseudogene. The CDR3 is 15 amino acids. The CDR3: CASSNGLGEAYEQYF.

The chain joins TRBV29-1 to TRBJ2-5; TCRdb names TRBD1, which stays unverified in the absence of DNA. The CDR3 contains 13 residues. In germline, CDR1 is SQVTM, CDR2 ANQGSEA. This chain's CDR3 is CSVDPGTQETQYF. Looking up the rest from reference TRBV29-1 and TRBJ2-5 gives the full variable domain: SAVISQKPSRDICQRGTSLTIQCQVDSQVTMMFWYRQQPGQSLTLIATANQGSEATYESGFVIDKFPISRPNLTFSTLTVSNMSPEDSSIYLCSVDPGTQETQYFGPGTRLLVL.

The chain's CDR3 is CSVEDNGPRCSYNEQFF. The J gene is TRBJ2-1, the V gene TRBV29-1. The CDR3 spans 17 residues. Germline loops: CDR1 SQVTM, CDR2 ANQGSEA.

The rearrangement links TRBV14 to TRBJ2-5. CDR3 length: 12 residues. Germline V gene lookup returns CDR1 SGHDN and CDR2 FVKESK. The CDR3 protein is CASSQDQETQYF.

The chain uses TRBV12-3 or TRBV12-4 and TRBJ2-1; as DNA is missing, the TRBD2 call by TCRdb cannot be tested. This CDR3 spans 14 amino acids. CDR3: CASSGLAGGDEQFF.

The chain employs TRBV7-6 and TRBJ2-1; TCRdb proposes TRBD1, but this gene call is untestable without DNA. The CDR3 runs to 15 residues. Germline V gene sequence: CDR1 SGHVS, CDR2 FNYEAQ. CDR3: CASSLARDGLNEQFF. The full variable domain, with the rest looked up from reference TRBV7-6 and TRBJ2-1, is GAGVSQSPRYKVTKRGQDVALRCDPISGHVSLYWYRQALGQGPEFLTYFNYEAQQDKSGLPNDRFSAERPEGSISTLTIQRTEQRDSAMYRCASSLARDGLNEQFFGPGTRLTVL.

V and J are TRBV20-1 and TRBJ2-7; TCRdb designates TRBD1, a call that cannot be tested without DNA. Looked up from germline, CDR1 is DFQATT and CDR2 is SNEGSKA (reference sequence). The CDR3 is 13 residues long. This CDR3 reads CSAKGQNSYEQYF.

J is TRBJ1-2 and V is TRBV4-3. Germline V CDR1 and CDR2: LGHNA, YSLEER. The CDR3 totals 14 residues. The CDR3 sequence: CASSQDGRNYGYTF.

The chain recombines TRBV20-1 with TRBJ2-7; absent DNA, TCRdb's TRBD2 call cannot be checked. CDR3 length: 13 residues. Germline CDR1 and CDR2: DFQATT and SNEGSKA (reference sequence). This CDR3 reads CSAGTSGDDEQYF.

V and J are TRBV4-3 and TRBJ2-7; the D call of TRBD2 rests on TCRdb alone, since no DNA is present to check it. Germline V gene lookup returns CDR1 LGHNA and CDR2 YSLEER. This CDR3 comprises 16 residues. CDR3 residues: CASSQGFSGNSYEQYF.

The gene calls are TRBV25-1 and TRBJ2-5. Germline V gene sequence: CDR1 MGHDK, CDR2 SYGVNS. This CDR3 has 11 residues. CDR3 in amino acids: CASSWSDNQYF. The full variable domain, rest sourced from reference TRBV25-1 and TRBJ2-5, is EADIYQTPRYLVIGTGKKITLECSQTMGHDKMYWYQQDPGMELHLIHYSYGVNSTEKGDLSSESTVSRIRTEHFPLTLESARPSHTSQYLCASSWSDNQYFGPGTRLLVL.

The rearrangement joins TRBV29-1 to TRBJ2-1; there is no DNA to check the TCRdb D call of TRBD1. In germline, CDR1 is SQVTM, CDR2 ANQGSEA. This CDR3 has 12 residues. This CDR3 is CSGGDREIEQFF.

The chain carries TRBV20-1 and TRBJ2-7; the D call of TRBD1 rests on TCRdb alone, since no DNA is present to check it. The CDR3 contains 15 residues. The germline V gene encodes CDR1 DFQATT and CDR2 SNEGSKA (reference sequence). The CDR3 loop reads CSASGRRGPADEQYF.

V gene TRBV7-6 combines with J gene TRBJ1-2. The CDR3 consists of 14 residues. The germline V gene has CDR1 SGHVS and CDR2 FNYEAQ. The CDR3 loop reads CASSPPDINYGYTF. Drawing the rest from reference TRBV7-6 and TRBJ1-2, the complete variable domain is GAGVSQSPRYKVTKRGQDVALRCDPISGHVSLYWYRQALGQGPEFLTYFNYEAQQDKSGLPNDRFSAERPEGSISTLTIQRTEQRDSAMYRCASSPPDINYGYTFGSGTRLTVV.

The genes are TRBV7-6 and TRBJ2-1; the TRBD1 assignment by TCRdb is unverifiable without DNA. This CDR3 region has 14 residues. CDR1 and CDR2 (germline): SGHVS, FNYEAQ. The CDR3 loop reads CASSLDRSYNEQFF.

This rearrangement joins TRBV27 to TRBJ1-6. Germline loops: CDR1 MNHEY, CDR2 SMNVEV (reference sequence). CDR3 length: 12 residues. The CDR3 is CASSTSGSPLHF.

The V gene is TRBV19, the J gene TRBJ2-2; as DNA is missing, the TRBD1 call by TCRdb cannot be tested. The CDR3 is 16 residues long. CDR1 LNHDA and CDR2 SQIVND come from the germline V gene (reference sequence). CDR3: CASSTGGPPNTGELFF.

The chain couples TRBV5-1 to TRBJ1-1; TCRdb picks TRBD1, but there is no DNA to check that call. The CDR3 runs to 14 residues. Germline V CDR1 and CDR2: SGHRS, YFSETQ. Here the CDR3 reads CASSMTGGGTEAFF.

The chain joins TRBV5-1 to TRBJ2-1; TCRdb returns TRBD1, unconfirmable since there is no DNA. Germline CDR1 is SGHRS and CDR2 is YFSETQ. This CDR3 comprises 13 residues. The CDR3 is CASSADSPGEQFF. The whole variable domain, remainder taken from reference TRBV5-1 and TRBJ2-1, is KAGVTQTPRYLIKTRGQQVTLSCSPISGHRSVSWYQQTPGQGLQFLFEYFSETQRNKGNFPGRFSGRQFSNSRSEMNVSTLELGDSALYLCASSADSPGEQFFGPGTRLTVL.

The chain uses TRBV2 and TRBJ2-3; the TCRdb D gene call, TRBD2, has no DNA to confirm it. In germline, CDR1 is SNHLY, CDR2 FYNNEI. CDR3 length: 15 residues. CDR3 sequence reads: CASAGLEKGTDTQYF.

CDR3 region: CAGSAGTSGSSSYNEQFF. The V gene is TRBV7-9, the J gene TRBJ2-1; TCRdb picks TRBD2, but there is no DNA to check that call. This CDR3 is built from 18 residues. Germline V gives CDR1 SEHNR, CDR2 FQNEAQ (reference sequence).

The chain couples TRBV13 to TRBJ1-4. The germline V gene encodes CDR1 PRHDT and CDR2 FYEKMQ (reference sequence). This CDR3 has 13 amino acids. CDR3 region: CASSIYPDEKLFF.

The CDR3 reads CASSRGQGHNEKLFF. The chain joins TRBV6-5 to TRBJ1-4; the D gene TCRdb calls, TRBD1, cannot be checked with no DNA. The germline V gene encodes CDR1 MNHEY and CDR2 SVGAGI. The CDR3 extends over 15 amino acids.

The V and J genes are TRBV7-6 and TRBJ2-7; without DNA, the TCRdb call of TRBD1 cannot be checked. The germline V gene encodes CDR1 SGHVS and CDR2 FNYEAQ. The CDR3 is made up of 13 amino acids. CDR3 residues: CASSRGQGNEQYF.